These 9 T cell receptor beta chains were sequenced from one sample in a study of cytomegalovirus exposure and HLA in healthy donors. The primer mix had 60 Vbeta and 13 Jbeta primers. Sequencing used immunoSEQ multiplex PCR; TCRdb keeps in-frame clones, though not all of them. The sample includes about 160,000 clones, roughly 80% of them seen just once. Source material: PBMCs. The receptors shown here come from a man aged 50 to 59 in good health and CMV-seropositive.

CDR3 coding DNA: TGCAGCGTGGGCGTTCCGGGACTAGCGGGAGTAAGCACAGATACGCAGTATTTT. Its translation is CSVGVPGLAGVSTDTQYF. The rearrangement joins TRBV29-1 to TRBJ2-3, with 14 nucleotides matching TRBD2. The ends lost 6 bases at V and 0 bases at J; junction bases unmatched: 11. CDR1 and CDR2 from the germline V gene are SQVTM and ANQGSEA. The CDR3 runs 18 residues.

The V call is TRBV15, the J call TRBJ1-1; weak D call: TRBD1 (6 bases). CDR3 length: 14 residues. From germline, CDR1 is LNHNV and CDR2 YYDKDF (reference sequence). V was trimmed by 1 base and J by 4 bases, leaving 10 bases between them. The CDR3 DNA sequence: TGTGCCACCAGCAGAGTGCAGGGGCTCACTGAAGCTTTCTTT. Its protein product is CATSRVQGLTEAFF.

This chain connects TRBV19 to TRBJ1-1; maybe TRBD1 (6 bases). Trimming shortened V by 3 bases and J by 0 bases, and 14 bases separated the two germline ends. CDR1 is LNHDA and CDR2 is SQIVND in the germline V gene (reference sequence). The CDR3 spans 16 residues. The CDR3 DNA reads as TGTGCCAGTAGTATTAGGACAGTATCGTTGAACACTGAAGCTTTCTTT. Its translation: CASSIRTVSLNTEAFF. The whole variable domain, remainder taken from reference TRBV19 and TRBJ1-1, is DGGITQSPKYLFRKEGQNVTLSCEQNLNHDAMYWYRQDPGQGLRLIYYSQIVNDFQKGDIAEGYSVSREKKESFPLTVTSAQKNPTAFYLCASSIRTVSLNTEAFFGQGTRLTVV.

The rearrangement uses TRBV21-1 and TRBJ2-1; TRBD2 was called by the table and not checked on the DNA. TRBV21-1 is tagged as a pseudogene. The CDR3 contains 16 residues. The DNA of the CDR3 is TGTGCCAGCAGTCGGGAGCGGGACGGACTTTACAATGAGCAGTTCTTC. Its protein product is CASSRERDGLYNEQFF.

The chain couples TRBV28 to TRBJ1-2, with TRBD1 matching 8 bases. V was pared by 3 bases and J by 8 bases, with 11 bases of the junction left unmatched. The germline CDR1 and CDR2 sequences are MDHEN and SYDVKM. CDR3 length: 15 residues. CDR3 region: CASSFTGGDLLGYTF. DNA for the CDR3: TGTGCCAGCAGTTTTACAGGGGGTGACCTGTTGGGCTACACCTTC.

This clone was observed once. The V and J genes are TRBV6-6 and TRBJ1-2; 7 bases line up with TRBD1. V lost 3 bases to trimming and J lost 5 bases; unmatched junction nucleotides: 3. Germline CDR1 is MNHNY and CDR2 is SVGAGI (reference sequence). This CDR3 has 13 amino acids. CDR3 region: CASSYGTEYGYTF. CDR3 coding DNA: TGTGCCAGCAGTTATGGGACAGAGTATGGCTACACCTTC.

This clone came up a few times. The chain recombines TRBV18 with TRBJ1-2; 7 positions agree with TRBD1. This CDR3 has 16 residues. The germline CDR1 and CDR2 sequences are KGHSH and LQKENI. After removal of 2 bases from V and 2 bases from J, the junction contained 8 bases not matched to a gene. CDR3 bases: TGTGCCAGCTCACCATATGGATCAGGGGGAAACTATGGCTACACCTTC. Its protein is CASSPYGSGGNYGYTF.

This clone is a singleton in its sample. The rearrangement joins TRBV28 to TRBJ2-5, with D tentatively TRBD2 (5 bases). V lost 6 bases and J lost 5, with 16 bases in between. This CDR3 has 14 residues. Germline CDR1 MDHEN, CDR2 SYDVKM. This chain's CDR3 is CASRLDSWIETQYF. The CDR3, as DNA: TGTGCCAGCAGACTGGACTCTTGGATTGAGACCCAGTACTTC.

This chain joins TRBV27 and TRBJ2-3, with 9 bases that match TRBD1. The CDR3 is 18 amino acids. J was trimmed by 3 bases and V by 6 bases; bases with no gene match: 16. Germline loops: CDR1 MNHEY, CDR2 SMNVEV (reference sequence). As DNA, the CDR3 is TGTGCCAGCAGACCTCTGAGAGGTACAGGGGGCAGAACAGATACGCAGTATTTT. Encoded protein: CASRPLRGTGGRTDTQYF.